The next 21 T cell receptor beta chains were all read from a single sample in a study of blood T cell repertoires in COVID-19. Produced via immunoSEQ multiplex PCR; TCRdb's table is partial and in-frame only. The table includes around 92,000 clones, roughly 89% detected once. Sequencing used peripheral blood. These TCRs come from a woman aged 80 or over with active COVID-19.

The J gene is TRBJ1-4, the V gene TRBV18, with 9 bases identical to TRBD1. The CDR3 has 15 amino acids. The V gene's germline CDR1 is KGHSH and CDR2 LQKENI. After removal of 3 bases from V and 8 bases from J, the junction contained 7 bases not matched to a gene. The CDR3, as DNA: TGTGCCAGCTCACCGGACAGGGGAGGAGTAGAAAAACTGTTTTTT. Amino acid sequence: CASSPDRGGVEKLFF.

This chain links TRBV4-3 with TRBJ2-7; 9 nucleotides align to TRBD2. This CDR3 region has 15 residues. J was trimmed by 5 bases and V by 4 bases; bases with no gene match: 9. Germline V gene sequence: CDR1 LGHNA, CDR2 YSLEER. CDR3 residues: CASSPQTSGQHEQYF. CDR3 DNA sequence: TGCGCCAGCAGCCCGCAGACTAGCGGACAACACGAGCAGTACTTC.

The V and J genes are TRBV28 and TRBJ2-6, with 7 bases fitting TRBD1. Germline loops: CDR1 MDHEN, CDR2 SYDVKM. Germline trimming cut 6 bases from V and 0 bases from J; bases unmatched to any gene: 2. This CDR3 has 15 amino acids. CDR3 region: CASRGTDSGANVLTF. For the CDR3, the DNA is TGTGCCAGCAGGGGGACAGACTCTGGGGCCAACGTCCTGACTTTC. The full variable domain, with the rest looked up from reference TRBV28 and TRBJ2-6, is DVKVTQSSRYLVKRTGEKVFLECVQDMDHENMFWYRQDPGLGLRLIYFSYDVKMKEKGDIPEGYSVSREKKERFSLILESASTNQTSMYLCASRGTDSGANVLTFGAGSRLTVL.

This chain links TRBV6-2 or TRBV6-3 with TRBJ2-1, with 9 bases matching TRBD2. J gave up 0 bases and V 0 bases, and 6 bases lay outside the gene matches. The CDR3 length is 18 residues. Germline V gene lookup returns CDR1 MNHEY and CDR2 SVGEGT. CDR3 in DNA: TGTGCCAGCAGTTACTCACGGACTAGCGCCCTCTCCTACAATGAGCAGTTCTTC. It codes for CASSYSRTSALSYNEQFF.

This chain joins TRBV7-2 and TRBJ1-6, with D possibly matching TRBD1 (5 bases). This CDR3 region has 15 residues. V was clipped by 5 bases and J by 9 bases, with 17 bases between them. Germline CDR1 reads SGHTA; CDR2 reads FQGNSA. The CDR3 sequence: CASSPMFQGGSPLHF. CDR3 nucleotides: TGTGCCAGCAGCCCAATGTTCCAGGGCGGTTCACCCCTCCACTTT.

The V and J genes are TRBV19 and TRBJ2-6; D is uncertain. CDR3 length: 15 amino acids. Between the trimmed V and J ends, which lost 3 bases and 3 bases, there was a span of 9 bases. Germline-derived CDR1 and CDR2 are LNHDA and SQIVND (reference sequence). DNA of the CDR3: TGTGCCAGTAGTATGCCCGGGTATGGGGCCAACGTCCTGACTTTC. Protein: CASSMPGYGANVLTF.

This clone was observed a single time. The junction shows a germline mismatch at one end, possibly a read error. The chain uses TRBV18 and TRBJ1-5, with 10 bases identical to TRBD1. From germline, CDR1 is KGHSH and CDR2 LQKENI. The CDR3 is 15 residues long. CDR3 coding DNA: TGTGCCAGCTCAGCACCGGGACAGGGGTATCAGCCCCAGCATTTT. Translation: CASSAPGQGYQPQHF. Drawing the rest from reference TRBV18 and TRBJ1-5, the complete variable domain is NAGVMQNPRHLVRRRGQEARLRCSPMKGHSHVYWYRQLPEEGLKFMVYLQKENIIDESGMPKERFSAEFPKEGPSILRIQQVVRGDSAAYFCASSAPGQGYQPQHFGDGTRLSIL.

The genes are TRBV30 and TRBJ2-2; a weak D match, TRBD1 (6 bases). Germline values: CDR1 GTSNPN, CDR2 SVGIG (reference sequence). Trimming cost V 0 bases and J 5 bases, with 13 bases left between them. The CDR3 is 15 amino acids. CDR3 DNA: TGTGCCTGGAGTGTCACCCTACAGGGAACCGGGGAGCTGTTTTTT. Amino acids: CAWSVTLQGTGELFF.

The rearrangement links TRBV27 to TRBJ1-5, with a tentative D call TRBD1 (5 bases). V was shortened by 6 bases and J by 0 bases, with 15 bases between the two germline ends. The CDR3 covers 16 residues. Germline V gene sequence: CDR1 MNHEY, CDR2 SMNVEV (reference sequence). The CDR3 coding sequence is TGTGCCAGCAGACTCCAGGGTTACTATAGCAATCAGCCCCAGCATTTT. The encoded protein is CASRLQGYYSNQPQHF.

The CDR3 reads CASSITGNQAEAFF. In DNA, the CDR3 is TGTGCCAGTAGTATAACAGGGAATCAGGCTGAAGCTTTCTTT. The chain uses TRBV19 and TRBJ1-1, with D perhaps TRBD1 (6 bases). V was shortened by 2 bases and J by 6 bases, with 13 bases between the two germline ends. The germline gives CDR1 LNHDA, CDR2 SQIVND (reference sequence). The CDR3 consists of 14 residues.

The V gene is TRBV5-5, the J gene TRBJ2-6; no firm D call. Looked up from germline, CDR1 is SGHKS and CDR2 is YYEKEE (reference sequence). V was trimmed by 0 bases and J by 12 bases, leaving 7 bases between them. CDR3 length: 12 amino acids. The CDR3 bases are TGTGCCAGCAGCTTGGATATAGCCGTCCTGACTTTC. Protein sequence: CASSLDIAVLTF.

This chain links TRBV19 with TRBJ1-1; the match to TRBD1 covers 9 bases. There are 15 residues in the CDR3. The germline CDR1 and CDR2 sequences are LNHDA and SQIVND (reference sequence). V lost 7 bases and J lost 5; bases outside the gene matches: 11. Here the CDR3 DNA reads TGTGCCAGTATCCAGGAGGGACAGGGAGGTACTGAAGCTTTCTTT. Its protein product is CASIQEGQGGTEAFF.

The chain combines TRBV2 with TRBJ2-7; D possibly corresponds to TRBD2 (7 bases). V was pared by 1 base and J by 5 bases, with 15 bases between. The CDR3 has 15 residues. Germline V CDR1 and CDR2: SNHLY, FYNNEI. CDR3 sequence reads: CASSEGAGALDEQYF. The CDR3 nucleotides are TGTGCCAGCAGTGAAGGGGCGGGGGCTCTCGACGAGCAGTACTTC.

The chain is built from TRBV29-1 and TRBJ1-2, with no clear D. Trimming took off 6 bases at V and 1 base at J, with 12 bases between the two ends. Germline CDR1 SQVTM, CDR2 ANQGSEA. The CDR3 runs 13 residues. The CDR3 sequence is CSVALGINYGYTF. The CDR3 coding sequence is TGCAGCGTAGCTCTCGGGATTAACTATGGCTACACCTTC.

About this clone: Different DNA sequences within this sample yield the same CDR3. The CDR3 region has the DNA TGTGCCAGCAGCGTAGCTACAGGGGGAACTGAAGCTTTCTTT. Translation: CASSVATGGTEAFF. V usage is TRBV9 and J usage is TRBJ1-1; TRBD1 matches at 8 bases. The germline gives CDR1 SGDLS, CDR2 YYNGEE. This CDR3 is 14 amino acids long. V lost 0 bases and J lost 5; bases outside the gene matches: 3.

The rearrangement links TRBV5-5 to TRBJ2-2, with 7 bases aligning to TRBD1. Germline V gene data show CDR1 as SGHKS and CDR2 as YYEKEE (reference sequence). The V and J ends lost 4 bases and 4 bases, in that order; junction bases with no gene match: 7. This CDR3 contains 15 residues. The CDR3 region has the DNA TGTGCCAGCAGCACGACGACAGGGATCACCGGGGAGCTGTTTTTT. Protein sequence: CASSTTTGITGELFF.

The chain couples TRBV28 to TRBJ2-3; TRBD2 matches 9 bases. The CDR3 is made up of 15 amino acids. CDR1 and CDR2 from the germline V gene are MDHEN and SYDVKM. V trimming: 3 bases; J trimming: 3 bases; junction bases outside the gene matches: 4. The CDR3 nucleotides read TGTGCCAGCAGTTTCGGGGCGGGAGGGACAGATACGCAGTATTTT. This sequence encodes CASSFGAGGTDTQYF.

V gene TRBV29-1 combines with J gene TRBJ2-7, with D hard to call. CDR3 length: 12 residues. V was cut by 4 bases and J by 2 bases, with 9 bases left in between. Germline loops: CDR1 SQVTM, CDR2 ANQGSEA. The CDR3 DNA reads as TGCAGCGTTGTGTCTGGGCCCTACGAGCAGTACTTC. Its translation: CSVVSGPYEQYF.

This clone was seen once. V is TRBV5-1 and J is TRBJ1-1; 9 bases are a match to TRBD1. Germline loops: CDR1 SGHRS, CDR2 YFSETQ. Germline trimming cut 3 bases from V and 3 bases from J; bases unmatched to any gene: 12. The CDR3 has 17 amino acids. DNA for the CDR3: TGCGCCAGCAGCTCTCCGGGACAGGGCCCCCGTTACACTGAAGCTTTCTTT. It yields the protein CASSSPGQGPRYTEAFF. Full variable domain (missing parts from reference TRBV5-1 and TRBJ1-1): KAGVTQTPRYLIKTRGQQVTLSCSPISGHRSVSWYQQTPGQGLQFLFEYFSETQRNKGNFPGRFSGRQFSNSRSEMNVSTLELGDSALYLCASSSPGQGPRYTEAFFGQGTRLTVV.

CDR3 nucleotides: TGTGCCAGTAGACGACTGGCAGGGGGCCGAGCCGACCAAGAGACCCAGTACTTC. This gives the protein CASRRLAGGRADQETQYF. This chain links TRBV19 with TRBJ2-5; 8 bases are a match to TRBD1. Germline lookup yields CDR1 LNHDA and CDR2 SQIVND (reference sequence). There are 18 residues in the CDR3. Trimming removed 6 bases from V and 0 bases from J; junction bases left unmatched: 15.

This chain joins TRBV19 and TRBJ2-3; D is undetermined. The V end lost 1 base, the J end lost 12 bases, and 14 bases lay between the germline ends. The CDR3 is made up of 13 amino acids. The germline V gene has CDR1 LNHDA and CDR2 SQIVND (reference sequence). The CDR3 region has the DNA TGTGCCAGTAGTATAGCTAGAAGCCAAACCCAGTATTTT. Its translation: CASSIARSQTQYF.